The source of this T cell receptor beta chain is a study of blood T cell repertoires in COVID-19 (dated by TCRdb to between 2020 and 2021). General notes on the study: The collaborator samples originated in the United States, Italy and Spain and spanned the acute and convalescent phases of COVID-19. The material from the prospective study consisted of cDNA or gDNA derived from T cells, B-cell-depleted T cells, or PBMCs. Samples were obtained from the ongoing ImmuneRACE study (first 160 participants) and from 1,254 subjects provided by 6 global collaborators. HLA class I and class II types, where available, came from metadata supplied by the sample provider rather than from assay-based typing. Deeply sampled blood TCRbeta repertoires from subjects exposed to, actively infected with, or recovered from COVID-19 were included in the dataset. The repertoires were released in a freely available public database intended as a resource for research on the immune response to SARS-CoV-2. Sample metadata almost always included a de-identified subject ID, COVID-19 status, age in years and sex.

For this clone: No cognate antigen has been identified for it. Base-call qualities are not available, and no considerably larger clone is one nucleotide away.

The immunoSEQ Assay, a bias-controlled multiplex PCR, was used to amplify TCRbeta CDR3 regions from genomic DNA. The study's processing was this. Nucleated cell counts per sample were estimated from amplification of reference gene primers within the assay. Sequence reads were collapsed and filtered to measure the absolute abundance of every unique TCRbeta CDR3 rearrangement. For each sample, productive Simpson clonality was calculated as the square root of Simpson's diversity index across productive rearrangements. This is the immuneACCESS table as TCRdb keeps it, with only in-frame sequences that have V and J called. A part of the clones is gone; compared with another copy, unresolved V genes explain less than half, and the rest is unexplained. V and J calls and clone size are as listed in that table; D and trimming were resolved from the DNA. For this sample there are around 190,000 clones; approximately 90% appear just once. The ten largest clones add up to 15% to 20% of the sample.

Results the study describes overall, beyond this receptor: Clinical and demographic metadata were provided uncurated, with the amount varying by source and participant.

Trimmed from V: 6 bases; trimmed from J: 9 bases; junction bases lacking a gene match: 6. As encoded in the germline V gene, CDR1 is MNHEY while CDR2 is SVGAGI. From the cysteine up to the phenylalanine, the CDR3 has a length of 13 residues. Only CDR3 DNA is held: 39 bases, read in frame from base 1. One collaborating source in Seattle enrolled patients while the patients were actively infected and followed the patients over time throughout the course of disease. The collaborating institutions used their own protocols to collect whole blood in K2EDTA tubes. For TCRbeta analysis, collaborators shipped samples as frozen whole blood, isolated PBMCs, or DNA extracted from either of those sample types.

The receptor was derived from a man aged 45 to 65 with COVID-19, enrolled during active disease. The chain employs TRBV6-5 and TRBJ2-1, with 9 central nucleotides matching TRBD2. Sequencing was done on a sample of peripheral blood. The CDR3 protein: CASRGLASGEQFF. The base sequence is TGTGCCAGCAGGGGACTAGCTTCCGGTGAGCAGTTCTTC.